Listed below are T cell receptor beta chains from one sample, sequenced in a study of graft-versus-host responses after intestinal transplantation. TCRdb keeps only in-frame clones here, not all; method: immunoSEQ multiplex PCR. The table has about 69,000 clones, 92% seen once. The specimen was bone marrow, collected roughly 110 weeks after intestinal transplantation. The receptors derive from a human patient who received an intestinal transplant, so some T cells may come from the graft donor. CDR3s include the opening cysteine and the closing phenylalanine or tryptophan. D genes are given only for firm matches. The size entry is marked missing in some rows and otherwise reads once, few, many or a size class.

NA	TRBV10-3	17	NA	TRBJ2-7	TGTGCCATCAGTGAAGGGGGGGTCCGGGACAAAGCCTACGAGCAGTACTTC	CAISEGGVRDKAYEQYF
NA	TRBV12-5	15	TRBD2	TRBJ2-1	TGTGCTAGTGGACGACTAGCGGCTCTAAATAATGAGCAGTTCTTC	CASGRLAALNNEQFF
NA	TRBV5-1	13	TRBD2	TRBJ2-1	TGCGCCAGCAGACTAGCGGGAGGCAATGAGCAGTTCTTC	CASRLAGGNEQFF
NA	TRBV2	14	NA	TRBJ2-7	TGTGCCAGCAGTGTGGAGGACGGCTCCTACGAGCAGTACTTC	CASSVEDGSYEQYF
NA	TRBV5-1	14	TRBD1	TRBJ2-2	TGCGCCAGCAGAGACAGGGGGGCTTCCGGGGAGCTGTTTTTT	CASRDRGASGELFF
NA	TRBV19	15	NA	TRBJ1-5	TGTGCCAGCCGCCGGGGAGGGATGAGCAATCAGCCCCAGCATTTT	CASRRGGMSNQPQHF
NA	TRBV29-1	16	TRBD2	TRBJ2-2	TGCAGCGTGCGACTAGCGGGGGATTCTGGGACCGGGGAGCTGTTTTTT	CSVRLAGDSGTGELFF
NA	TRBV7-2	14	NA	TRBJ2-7	TGTGCCAGCAGCTTGCCACTAGCTCCCCACGAGCAGTACTTC	CASSLPLAPHEQYF
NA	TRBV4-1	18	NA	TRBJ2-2	TGCGCCAGCAGCCAAGATGCGCTAGCAGCCCTGGGCACCGGGGAGCTGTTTTTT	CASSQDALAALGTGELFF
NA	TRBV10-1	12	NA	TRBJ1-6	TGCGCCAGCAGTGAGCAGGGTTCACCCCTCCACTTT	CASSEQGSPLHF
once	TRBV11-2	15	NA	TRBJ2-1	TGTGCCAGCAGCCCAAGGGACCGTTTTGGGAATGAGCAGTTCTTC	CASSPRDRFGNEQFF
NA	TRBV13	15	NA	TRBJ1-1	TGTGCCAGCAGCTATGAGGTCGGGGGCGTCACTGAAGCTTTCTTT	CASSYEVGGVTEAFF
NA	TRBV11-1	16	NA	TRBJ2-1	TGTGCCAGCAGCTTTGGTCTGTTGGGGGCGGGCAATGAGCAGTTCTTC	CASSFGLLGAGNEQFF
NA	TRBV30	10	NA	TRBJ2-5	TGTGCCTGGAGTGACCCAGTCCCCTACTTC	CAWSDPVPYF
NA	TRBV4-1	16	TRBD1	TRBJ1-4	TGCGCCAGCAGCCATTTGAATCCAGGGGGTTCTGAAAAACTGTTTTTT	CASSHLNPGGSEKLFF
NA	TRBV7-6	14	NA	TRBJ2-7	TGTGCCAGCAGCTTAGGGGGCAGGACCTACGAGCAGTACTTC	CASSLGGRTYEQYF
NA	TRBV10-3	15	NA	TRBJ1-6	TGTGCCATCAGTGAGGTGCAGGGAGGTTATTCACCCCTCCACTTT	CAISEVQGGYSPLHF
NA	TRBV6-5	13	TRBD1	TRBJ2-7	TGTGCCACCCGGACAGGCCTCTCCTACGAGCAGTACTTC	CATRTGLSYEQYF
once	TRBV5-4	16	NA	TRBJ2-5	TGTGCCAGCAGCCAAGAAACGGGAGCGTACCAAGAGACCCAGTACTTC	CASSQETGAYQETQYF
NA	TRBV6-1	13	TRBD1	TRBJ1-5	TGTGCCAGCACTTGGGACAGCGATCAGCCCCAGCATTTT	CASTWDSDQPQHF
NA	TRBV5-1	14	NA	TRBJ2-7	TGCGCCAGCAGCTTCCTGGACGGGGGATACGAGCAGTACTTT	CASSFLDGGYEQYF
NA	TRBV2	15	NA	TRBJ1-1	TGTGCCAGCAGCCTCGAGGCTCCTCTGAACACTGAAGCTTTCTTT	CASSLEAPLNTEAFF
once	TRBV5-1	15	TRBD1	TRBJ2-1	TGCGCCAGCAGCGTGGGACAGGGCTCCTACAATGAGCAGTTCTTC	CASSVGQGSYNEQFF
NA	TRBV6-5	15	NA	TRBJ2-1	TGTGCCAGCAGTTCTGGGTCGCAAGTCTACAATGAGCAGTTCTTC	CASSSGSQVYNEQFF
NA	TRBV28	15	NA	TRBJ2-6	TGTGCCAGCAGTTTTGAACACTCTGGGGCCAACGTCCTGACTTTC	CASSFEHSGANVLTF
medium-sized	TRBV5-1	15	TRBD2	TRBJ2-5	TGCGCCAGCAGCTTGGCGGGAGGTTGGGAAGAGACCCAGTACTTC	CASSLAGGWEETQYF
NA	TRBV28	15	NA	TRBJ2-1	TGTGCCACGCTCGGGCCCGGGACTCCCCCCAATGAGCAGTTCTTC	CATLGPGTPPNEQFF
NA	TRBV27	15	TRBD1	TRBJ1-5	TGTGCCAGCAGCCTAACAGGGGGCAACAATCAGCCCCAGCATTTT	CASSLTGGNNQPQHF
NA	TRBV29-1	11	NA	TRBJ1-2	TGCAGCGTTACCCAGGACTATGGCTACACCTTC	CSVTQDYGYTF
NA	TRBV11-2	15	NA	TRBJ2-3	TGTGCCAGCAGCGAAACGGGAGCCGGTGGGGATACGCAGTATTTT	CASSETGAGGDTQYF
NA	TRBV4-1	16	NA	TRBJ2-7	TGCGCCAGCAGCCAGCCCGGAGGGCCAAGCTCCTACGAGCAGTACTTC	CASSQPGGPSSYEQYF
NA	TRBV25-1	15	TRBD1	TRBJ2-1	TGTGCCAGCAGTGAATATGGACAGGGTACGGATGAGCAGTTCTTC	CASSEYGQGTDEQFF
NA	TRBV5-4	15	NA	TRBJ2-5	TGTGCCAGCAGCTTACAGGGATATGGGGTAGAGACCCAGTACTTC	CASSLQGYGVETQYF
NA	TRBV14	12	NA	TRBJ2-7	TGTGCCAGCAGCCAAGCGGGGGTCGAGCAGTACTTC	CASSQAGVEQYF
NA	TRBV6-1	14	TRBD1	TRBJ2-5	TGTGCCAGCAAACGGGACAGGGTAGGAGAGACCCAGTACTTC	CASKRDRVGETQYF
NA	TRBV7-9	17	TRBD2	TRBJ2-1	TGTGCCAGCAGCTCCTGGTATGCGGGAGGCTCCTACAATGAGCAGTTCTTC	CASSSWYAGGSYNEQFF
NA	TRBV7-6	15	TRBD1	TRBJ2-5	TGTGCCAGCAGCTCTCATTTGGACAGGAAGGAGACCCAGTACTTC	CASSSHLDRKETQYF
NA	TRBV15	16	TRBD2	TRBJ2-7	TGTGCCACCAGCAGACGGGTAGCGGGAGGGCCCTACGAGCAGTACTTC	CATSRRVAGGPYEQYF
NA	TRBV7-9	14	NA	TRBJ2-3	TGTGCCAGCAGCTTAGCGTCGGACAGCCCTACGCAGTATTTT	CASSLASDSPTQYF
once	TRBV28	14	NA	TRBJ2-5	TGTGCCAGCAGTCTCAGGGGGGCCGGGGAGACCCAGTACTTC	CASSLRGAGETQYF
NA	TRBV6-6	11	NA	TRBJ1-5	TGTGCCAGCAGTTACGTGGAGGCCCAGCATTTT	CASSYVEAQHF
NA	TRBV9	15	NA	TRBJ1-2	TGTGCCAGCAGCCTACTGACAGGTGATCCTTCCGGCTACACCTTC	CASSLLTGDPSGYTF
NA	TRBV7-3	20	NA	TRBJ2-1	TGTGCCAGCAGTCCAAGTGGGAACAACAGAGCCACAAACACCCACAATGAGCAGTTCTTC	CASSPSGNNRATNTHNEQFF
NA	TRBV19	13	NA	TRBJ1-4	TGTGCCAGTAGTACCCGACGGAATGAAAAACTGTTTTTT	CASSTRRNEKLFF
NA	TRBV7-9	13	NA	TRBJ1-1	TGTGCCAGCAGCTTAGGACCGTATAGGAGGGCTTTCTTT	CASSLGPYRRAFF
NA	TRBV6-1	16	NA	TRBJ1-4	TGTGCCAGCAGTGCCCCGCCAGATGCAACTAATGAAAAACTGTTTTTT	CASSAPPDATNEKLFF
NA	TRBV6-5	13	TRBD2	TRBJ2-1	TGTGCCAGCAGTTATGGGACTAACAATGAGCAGTTCTTC	CASSYGTNNEQFF
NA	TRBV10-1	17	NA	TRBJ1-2	TGCGCCAGCAGTGAGGGTGACAGGCAACTTTGTGACTATGGCTACACCTTC	CASSEGDRQLCDYGYTF
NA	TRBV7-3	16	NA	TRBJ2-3	TGTGCCAGCAGCTTAGCCCTCGGTGTTTTCGTAGATACGCAGTATTTT	CASSLALGVFVDTQYF
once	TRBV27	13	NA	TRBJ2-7	TGTGCCAGCAGTTTAGGATCGTTTGACGAGCAGTACTTC	CASSLGSFDEQYF
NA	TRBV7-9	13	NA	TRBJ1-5	TGTGCCAGCAGCGAGGACGGGGATCAGCCCCAGCATTTT	CASSEDGDQPQHF
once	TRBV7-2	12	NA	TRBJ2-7	TGTGCCAGCAGCCCCCCCTCCTACGAGCAGTACTTC	CASSPPSYEQYF
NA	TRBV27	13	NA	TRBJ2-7	TGTGCCAGCAGTTTGTTGGGGGCCTACGAGCAGTACTTC	CASSLLGAYEQYF
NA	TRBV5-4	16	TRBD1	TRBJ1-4	TGTGCCAGCAGCTCCAGGGCGACAGGGGTGGATGAAAAACTGTTTTTT	CASSSRATGVDEKLFF
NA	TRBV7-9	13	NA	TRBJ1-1	TGTGCCAGCAGCCCCGGGGGGGGGACTGAAGCTTTCTTT	CASSPGGGTEAFF
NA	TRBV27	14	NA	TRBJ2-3	TGTGCCAGCAGTTTTGGGGATTTCGGGGATACGCAGTATTTT	CASSFGDFGDTQYF
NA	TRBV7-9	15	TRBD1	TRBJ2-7	TGTGCCAGCAGCCCGAACAGGGGGCGTACCTACGAGCAGTACTTC	CASSPNRGRTYEQYF
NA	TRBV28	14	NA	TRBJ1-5	TGTGCCAGCAGTGGACGGGGTGGGGATCAGCCCCAGCATTTT	CASSGRGGDQPQHF
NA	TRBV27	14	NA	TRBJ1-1	TGTGCCAGCAGTTTTGGTATACGGTACACTGAAGCTTTCTTT	CASSFGIRYTEAFF